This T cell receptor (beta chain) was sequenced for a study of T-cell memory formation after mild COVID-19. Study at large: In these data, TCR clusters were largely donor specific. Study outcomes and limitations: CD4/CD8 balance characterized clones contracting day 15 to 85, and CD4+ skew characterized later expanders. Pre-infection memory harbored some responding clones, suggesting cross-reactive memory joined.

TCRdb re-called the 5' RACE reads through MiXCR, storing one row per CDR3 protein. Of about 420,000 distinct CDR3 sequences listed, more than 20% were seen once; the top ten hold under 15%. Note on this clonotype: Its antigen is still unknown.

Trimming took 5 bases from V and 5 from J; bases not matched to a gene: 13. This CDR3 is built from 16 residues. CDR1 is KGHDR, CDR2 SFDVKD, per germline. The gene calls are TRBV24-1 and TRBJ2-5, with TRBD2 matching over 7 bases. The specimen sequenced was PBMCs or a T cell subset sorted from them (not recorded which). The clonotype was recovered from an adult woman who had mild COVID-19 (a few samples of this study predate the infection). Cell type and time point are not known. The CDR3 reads CATSGFEQLRGETQYF. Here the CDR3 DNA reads TGTGCCACCAGTGGTTTTGAACAACTGCGGGGGGAGACCCAGTACTTC.